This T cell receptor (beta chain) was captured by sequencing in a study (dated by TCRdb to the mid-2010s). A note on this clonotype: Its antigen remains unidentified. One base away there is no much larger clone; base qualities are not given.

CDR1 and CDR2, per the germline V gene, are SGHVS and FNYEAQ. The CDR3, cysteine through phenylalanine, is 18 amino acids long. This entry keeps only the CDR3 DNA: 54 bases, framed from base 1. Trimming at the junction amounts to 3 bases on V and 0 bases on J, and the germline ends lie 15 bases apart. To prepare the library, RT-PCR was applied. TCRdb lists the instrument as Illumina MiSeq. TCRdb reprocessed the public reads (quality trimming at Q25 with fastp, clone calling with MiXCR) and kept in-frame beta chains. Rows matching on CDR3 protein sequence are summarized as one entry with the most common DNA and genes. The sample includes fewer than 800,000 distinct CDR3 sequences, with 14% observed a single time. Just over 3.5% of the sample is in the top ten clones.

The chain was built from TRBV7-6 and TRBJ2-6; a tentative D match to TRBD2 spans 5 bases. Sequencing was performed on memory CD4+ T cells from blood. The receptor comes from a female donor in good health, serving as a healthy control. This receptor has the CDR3 CASSLRVPLDSGANVLTF. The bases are TGTGCCAGCAGCTTGAGGGTCCCCCTCGACTCTGGGGCCAACGTCCTGACTTTC.